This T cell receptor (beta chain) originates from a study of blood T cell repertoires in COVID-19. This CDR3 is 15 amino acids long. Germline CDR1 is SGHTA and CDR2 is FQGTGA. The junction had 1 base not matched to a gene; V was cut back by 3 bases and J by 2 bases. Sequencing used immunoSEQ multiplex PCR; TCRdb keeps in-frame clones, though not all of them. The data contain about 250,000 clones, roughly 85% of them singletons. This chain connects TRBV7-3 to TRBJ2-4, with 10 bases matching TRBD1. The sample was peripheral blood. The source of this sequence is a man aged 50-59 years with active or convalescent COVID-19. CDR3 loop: CASSLTGGSKNIQYF. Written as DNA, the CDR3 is TGTGCCAGCAGCTTGACAGGGGGCTCCAAAAACATTCAGTACTTC.